Listed below are T cell receptor beta chains from one sample, sequenced in a study of CD8+ T cells in alopecia areata. The table came from immunoSEQ multiplex PCR; TCRdb's copy has only in-frame clones and leaves some out. The sample consists of more than 100,000 clones, less than 70% of them appearing once. Sequenced material: CD4+ T cells sorted from blood. These receptors originate from a human donor in good health. Each CDR3 is given with its conserved first and last residue. Each record gives: V gene, clone size, J gene, D gene, CDR3 protein, CDR3 DNA. A D gene is named only where the DNA matches it firmly. Only some rows state a clone size, as once, few, many or a class for expanded clones.

v_gene: TRBV15; abundance: -; j_gene: TRBJ2-7; d_gene: TRBD1; CDR3aa: CATAREWDRRAEQYF; CDR3nt: TGTGCCACCGCGAGAGAATGGGACAGGCGGGCCGAGCAGTACTTC
v_gene: TRBV29-1; abundance: -; j_gene: TRBJ1-1; d_gene: TRBD1; CDR3aa: CSVERTGGSTEAFF; CDR3nt: TGCAGCGTTGAAAGGACAGGGGGCTCTACTGAAGCTTTCTTT
v_gene: TRBV29-1; abundance: -; j_gene: TRBJ1-1; d_gene: -; CDR3aa: CSAGGFSEAFF; CDR3nt: TGCAGCGCCGGTGGGTTTAGTGAAGCTTTCTTT
v_gene: TRBV6-5; abundance: -; j_gene: TRBJ2-2; d_gene: -; CDR3aa: CASSLPPLGELFF; CDR3nt: TGTGCCAGCAGTTTGCCCCCGCTGGGGGAGCTGTTTTTT
v_gene: TRBV5-1; abundance: -; j_gene: TRBJ2-6; d_gene: -; CDR3aa: CASSASLGPGANVLTF; CDR3nt: TGCGCCAGCAGCGCTTCGTTGGGTCCGGGGGCCAACGTCCTGACTTTC
v_gene: TRBV30; abundance: -; j_gene: TRBJ2-3; d_gene: TRBD1; CDR3aa: CAWARQGQDTQYF; CDR3nt: TGTGCCTGGGCTAGACAGGGGCAAGATACGCAGTATTTT
v_gene: TRBV7-2; abundance: -; j_gene: TRBJ2-5; d_gene: TRBD2; CDR3aa: CASRRTSGGVETQYF; CDR3nt: TGTGCCAGCAGGAGGACTAGCGGTGGGGTAGAGACCCAGTACTTC
v_gene: TRBV4-2; abundance: -; j_gene: TRBJ2-5; d_gene: TRBD2; CDR3aa: CASSQGLGTSGGETQYF; CDR3nt: TGTGCCAGCAGCCAGGGCCTCGGGACTAGCGGGGGAGAGACCCAGTACTTC
v_gene: TRBV29-1; abundance: few; j_gene: TRBJ1-2; d_gene: -; CDR3aa: CSVEMDLGGYTF; CDR3nt: TGCAGCGTTGAGATGGATCTTGGGGGCTACACCTTC
v_gene: TRBV7-2; abundance: -; j_gene: TRBJ2-7; d_gene: TRBD1; CDR3aa: CASSPTAGQGYEQYF; CDR3nt: TGTGCCAGCAGCCCTACTGCGGGACAGGGCTACGAGCAGTACTTC
v_gene: TRBV29-1; abundance: -; j_gene: TRBJ2-1; d_gene: TRBD2; CDR3aa: CSVEDPGLAGGHAEQFF; CDR3nt: TGCAGCGTTGAGGACCCGGGACTAGCGGGGGGGCATGCTGAGCAGTTCTTC
v_gene: TRBV29-1; abundance: -; j_gene: TRBJ2-5; d_gene: TRBD1; CDR3aa: CSGRTGGVWETQYF; CDR3nt: TGCAGCGGACGGACAGGAGGTGTATGGGAGACCCAGTACTTC
v_gene: TRBV7-2; abundance: -; j_gene: TRBJ2-5; d_gene: -; CDR3aa: CASSSWGRETQYF; CDR3nt: TGTGCCAGCAGCTCGTGGGGACGAGAGACCCAGTACTTC
v_gene: TRBV7-2; abundance: -; j_gene: TRBJ1-5; d_gene: -; CDR3aa: CAGSFGGTNQPQHF; CDR3nt: TGTGCCGGCAGTTTCGGAGGGACGAATCAGCCCCAGCATTTT
v_gene: TRBV7-2; abundance: -; j_gene: TRBJ1-1; d_gene: -; CDR3aa: CASSRDRTTEAFF; CDR3nt: TGTGCCAGCAGTCGTGACCGAACGACTGAAGCTTTCTTT
v_gene: TRBV4-1; abundance: -; j_gene: TRBJ2-1; d_gene: -; CDR3aa: CASSQDHGARGLLGLGGVQFF; CDR3nt: TGCGCCAGCAGCCAAGATCATGGGGCTAGAGGTCTTCTCGGGCTAGGGGGTGTGCAGTTCTTC
v_gene: TRBV4-1; abundance: -; j_gene: TRBJ2-7; d_gene: TRBD1; CDR3aa: CASSQRTGTGAEQYF; CDR3nt: TGCGCCAGCAGCCAACGGACCGGGACAGGGGCCGAGCAGTACTTC
v_gene: TRBV25-1; abundance: -; j_gene: TRBJ1-2; d_gene: -; CDR3aa: CASYEPAIYGYTF; CDR3nt: TGTGCCAGCTACGAACCGGCTATCTATGGCTACACCTTC
v_gene: TRBV7-3; abundance: few; j_gene: TRBJ1-3; d_gene: -; CDR3aa: CASSLSSGDTIYF; CDR3nt: TGTGCCAGCAGCTTATCGTCAGGGGACACCATATATTTT
v_gene: TRBV18; abundance: many; j_gene: TRBJ2-3; d_gene: -; CDR3aa: CASSIRTSSTDTQYF; CDR3nt: TGTGCCAGCTCCATACGAACCTCTAGCACAGATACGCAGTATTTT
v_gene: TRBV30; abundance: once; j_gene: TRBJ2-5; d_gene: -; CDR3aa: CAWSVGLQETQYF; CDR3nt: TGTGCCTGGAGTGTAGGACTTCAAGAGACCCAGTACTTC
v_gene: TRBV19; abundance: -; j_gene: TRBJ2-2; d_gene: -; CDR3aa: CASSITRTGELFF; CDR3nt: TGTGCCAGTAGTATAACAAGAACCGGGGAGCTGTTTTTT
v_gene: TRBV7-2; abundance: -; j_gene: TRBJ2-7; d_gene: TRBD2; CDR3aa: CASSLGLAGESYEQYF; CDR3nt: TGTGCCAGCAGCTTGGGACTAGCGGGGGAGAGTTACGAGCAGTACTTC
v_gene: TRBV28; abundance: -; j_gene: TRBJ2-6; d_gene: -; CDR3aa: CASRQWGSGANVLTF; CDR3nt: TGTGCCAGCAGGCAATGGGGCTCTGGGGCCAACGTCCTGACTTTC
v_gene: TRBV30; abundance: -; j_gene: TRBJ2-5; d_gene: -; CDR3aa: CAWSVHAETQYF; CDR3nt: TGTGCCTGGAGTGTACATGCGGAGACCCAGTACTTC
v_gene: TRBV7-2; abundance: -; j_gene: TRBJ2-1; d_gene: -; CDR3aa: CASRLGLGNNEQFF; CDR3nt: TGTGCCAGCAGACTGGGGCTAGGGAACAATGAGCAGTTCTTC
v_gene: TRBV5-1; abundance: -; j_gene: TRBJ1-5; d_gene: TRBD1; CDR3aa: CASRPGQDQPQHF; CDR3nt: TGCGCCAGCAGACCGGGACAGGATCAGCCCCAGCATTTT
v_gene: TRBV5-1; abundance: once; j_gene: TRBJ1-5; d_gene: -; CDR3aa: CASSLEGASNQPQHF; CDR3nt: TGCGCCAGCAGCTTGGAAGGGGCCAGCAATCAGCCCCAGCATTTT
v_gene: TRBV30; abundance: -; j_gene: TRBJ2-7; d_gene: -; CDR3aa: CAWSDQGYEQYF; CDR3nt: TGTGCCTGGAGTGATCAGGGCTACGAGCAGTACTTC
v_gene: TRBV11-2; abundance: -; j_gene: TRBJ2-7; d_gene: -; CDR3aa: CASSYHLSYEQYF; CDR3nt: TGTGCCAGCAGCTATCACCTATCCTACGAGCAGTACTTC
v_gene: TRBV7-2; abundance: few; j_gene: TRBJ2-5; d_gene: -; CDR3aa: CASRPPSQETQYF; CDR3nt: TGTGCCAGCAGACCGCCTTCTCAAGAGACCCAGTACTTC